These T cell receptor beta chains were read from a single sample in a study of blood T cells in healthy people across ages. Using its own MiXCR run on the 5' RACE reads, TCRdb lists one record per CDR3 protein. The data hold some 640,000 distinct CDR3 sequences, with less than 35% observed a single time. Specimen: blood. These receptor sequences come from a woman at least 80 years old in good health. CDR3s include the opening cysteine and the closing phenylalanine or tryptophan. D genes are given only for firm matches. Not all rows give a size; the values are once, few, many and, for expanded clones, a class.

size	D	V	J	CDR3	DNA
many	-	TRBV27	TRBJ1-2	CASSPPGLTNYGYTF	TGTGCCAGCAGTCCCCCCGGGCTCACTAACTATGGCTACACCTTC
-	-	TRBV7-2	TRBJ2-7	CASSLESGPYYEQYF	TGTGCCAGCAGCTTAGAATCGGGGCCTTACTACGAGCAGTACTTC
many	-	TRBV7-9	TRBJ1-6	CASSLKAGSGSPLHF	TGTGCCAGCAGCTTAAAGGCAGGGTCTGGATCACCCCTCCACTTT
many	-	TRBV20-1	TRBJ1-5	CSARAAGVSNQPQHF	TGCAGTGCTAGAGCAGCGGGAGTTAGCAATCAGCCCCAGCATTTT
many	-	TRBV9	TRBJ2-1	CASSPRSALYNEQFF	TGTGCCAGCAGCCCCCGTAGCGCTCTCTACAATGAGCAGTTCTTC
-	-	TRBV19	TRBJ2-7	CASTAGYNEQYF	TGTGCCAGTACGGCGGGGTACAATGAGCAGTACTTC
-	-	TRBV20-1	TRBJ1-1	CSVYRPDRNTEAFF	TGCAGTGTTTACCGCCCGGACAGAAACACTGAAGCTTTCTTT
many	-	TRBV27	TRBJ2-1	CASMGGAFYNEQFF	TGTGCCAGCATGGGGGGGGCTTTCTACAATGAGCAGTTCTTC
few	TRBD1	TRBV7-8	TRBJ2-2	CASSLVGTATGELFF	TGTGCCAGCAGCTTAGTTGGGACAGCCACCGGGGAGCTGTTTTTT
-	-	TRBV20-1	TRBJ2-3	CSALASTDTQYF	TGCAGTGCTCTAGCTAGCACAGATACGCAGTATTTT
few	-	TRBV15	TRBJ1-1	CATSRDRGVVEAFF	TGTGCCACCAGCAGAGACAGGGGAGTAGTTGAAGCTTTCTTT
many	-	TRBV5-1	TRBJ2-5	CASSLAMETQYF	TGCGCCAGCAGCTTGGCCATGGAGACCCAGTACTTC
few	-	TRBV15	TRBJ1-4	CASSRDFGGPANEKLFF	TGTGCCTCCAGCAGAGATTTTGGGGGACCGGCGAATGAAAAACTGTTTTTT
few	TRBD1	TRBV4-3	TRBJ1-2	CASSPGTGVNYGYTF	TGCGCCAGCAGCCCAGGAACAGGGGTGAACTATGGCTACACCTTC
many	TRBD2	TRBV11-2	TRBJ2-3	CASSLDGASGDTQYF	TGTGCCAGCAGCTTAGATGGGGCTAGCGGAGATACGCAGTATTTT
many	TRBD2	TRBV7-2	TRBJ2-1	CASSLSIAGYNEQFF	TGTGCCAGCAGTCTATCCATAGCGGGGTACAATGAGCAGTTCTTC
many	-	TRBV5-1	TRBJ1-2	CASSLEARASYGYTF	TGCGCCAGCAGCTTGGAGGCGAGAGCTTCATATGGCTACACCTTC
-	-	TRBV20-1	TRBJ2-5	CSAAPGLERETQYF	TGCAGTGCTGCTCCGGGACTGGAGAGGGAGACCCAGTACTTC
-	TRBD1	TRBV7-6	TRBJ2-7	CASSLGPPGQGVYEQYF	TGTGCCAGCAGCTTAGGACCCCCGGGACAGGGTGTTTACGAGCAGTACTTC
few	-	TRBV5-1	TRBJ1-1	CASSLVVQPGTEAFF	TGCGCCAGCAGCTTGGTTGTTCAGCCGGGAACTGAAGCTTTCTTT
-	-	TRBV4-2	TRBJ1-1	CASSQGAGEGTEAFF	TGTGCCAGCAGCCAAGGGGCAGGGGAGGGCACTGAAGCTTTCTTT
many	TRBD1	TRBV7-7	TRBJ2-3	CASSLLVGTGTDTQYF	TGTGCCAGCAGCTTATTGGTCGGGACAGGGACAGATACGCAGTATTTT
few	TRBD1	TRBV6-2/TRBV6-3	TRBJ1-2	CASRPPGTGGDGYTF	TGTGCCAGCAGGCCCCCCGGGACAGGGGGTGATGGCTACACCTTC
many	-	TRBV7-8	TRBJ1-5	CASSLLGKTSAFNQPQHF	TGTGCCAGCAGCTTATTGGGGAAGACGTCTGCATTCAATCAGCCCCAGCATTTT
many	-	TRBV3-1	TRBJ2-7	CASSRGSAYSSYEQYF	TGTGCCAGCAGCCGGGGAAGCGCTTATAGCTCCTACGAGCAGTACTTC
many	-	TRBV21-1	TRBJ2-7	CASSDNYNYEQYF	TGTGCCAGCAGCGATAACTATAACTACGAGCAGTACTTC
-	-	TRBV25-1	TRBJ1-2	CASSVPRDPRGANYGYTF	TGTGCCAGCAGTGTCCCCCGGGACCCACGAGGTGCTAACTATGGCTACACATTC
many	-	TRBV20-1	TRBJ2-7	CSATSDGVLYEQYF	TGCAGTGCCACTTCGGACGGAGTCCTGTACGAGCAGTACTTC
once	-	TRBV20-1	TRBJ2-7	CSARAGGGYEQYF	TGCAGTGCTAGAGCAGGGGGGGGCTACGAGCAGTACTTC
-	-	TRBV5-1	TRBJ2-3	CASSQSGRTDTQYF	TGCGCCAGCAGTCAATCAGGTCGAACAGATACGCAGTATTTT
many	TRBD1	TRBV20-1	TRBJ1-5	CSADRGNQPQHF	TGCAGTGCTGACAGGGGGAATCAGCCCCAGCATTTT
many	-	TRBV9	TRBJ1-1	CASSPGGAALTNTEAFF	TGTGCCAGCAGCCCCGGGGGGGCAGCCCTGACGAACACTGAAGCTTTCTTT
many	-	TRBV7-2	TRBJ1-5	CASSLAGGVGQPQHF	TGTGCCAGCAGCTTAGCGGGGGGGGTGGGACAGCCCCAGCATTTT
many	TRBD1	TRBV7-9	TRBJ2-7	CASSLYFGTGDEQYF	TGTGCCAGCAGCTTATACTTCGGGACAGGGGACGAGCAGTACTTC
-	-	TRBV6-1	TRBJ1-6	CASSEADRSYNSPLHF	TGTGCCAGCAGTGAAGCGGACCGCTCCTATAATTCACCCCTCCACTTT
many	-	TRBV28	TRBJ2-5	CASRETAQETQYF	TGTGCCAGCAGGGAAACAGCGCAAGAGACCCAGTACTTC
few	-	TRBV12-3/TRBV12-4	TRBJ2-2	CASSRDLGTGELFF	TGTGCCAGCAGTCGGGACCTGGGAACCGGGGAGCTGTTTTTT
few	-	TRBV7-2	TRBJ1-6	CASSSRHSYNSPLHF	TGTGCCAGCAGCTCAAGGCACTCCTATAATTCACCCCTCCACTTT
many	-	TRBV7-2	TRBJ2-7	CASTDPSSYEQYF	TGTGCCAGCACCGATCCGAGCTCCTACGAGCAGTACTTC
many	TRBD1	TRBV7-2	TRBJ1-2	CASSSSGGTGYGYTF	TGTGCCAGCAGCTCGAGTGGGGGGACAGGGTACGGCTACACCTTC
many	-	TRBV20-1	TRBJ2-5	CSARPSGNQETQYF	TGCAGTGCTAGACCGTCTGGGAACCAAGAGACCCAGTACTTC
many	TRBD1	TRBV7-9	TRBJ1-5	CASSLGTGENQPQHF	TGTGCCAGCAGCTTGGGAACAGGGGAAAATCAGCCCCAGCATTTT
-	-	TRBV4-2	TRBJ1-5	CASSHGLGNSNQPQHF	TGTGCCAGCAGCCACGGCCTCGGGAATAGCAATCAGCCCCAGCATTTT
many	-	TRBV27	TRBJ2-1	CASSSGYNEQFF	TGTGCCAGCAGTTCAGGGTACAATGAGCAGTTCTTC
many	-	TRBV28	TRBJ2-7	CASTESNEQYF	TGTGCCAGCACAGAGAGCAACGAGCAGTACTTC
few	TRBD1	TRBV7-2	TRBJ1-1	CASSSRGRGTEAFF	TGTGCCAGCAGCAGCAGGGGGCGCGGAACTGAAGCTTTCTTT
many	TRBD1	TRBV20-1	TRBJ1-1	CSARPPGTGFTEAFF	TGCAGTGCCCGCCCCCCGGGGACAGGTTTCACTGAAGCTTTCTTT